These 16 T cell receptor beta chains share one sample of origin, sequenced in a study of regulatory T cells in long-lasting Graves disease. Time point of the sample: newly diagnosed GD, antithyroid drugs for less than 3 months. The TCR library was made from RNA extracted from PBMCs. Construction of the TCR beta libraries employed iRepertoire HTBI primers in conjunction with Arm-PCR of CDR3 regions. MiXCR was run by TCRdb on the multiplex PCR reads, yielding one entry per CDR3 protein. The table lists 550,000 to 700,000 distinct CDR3 sequences, 15% to 20% of them singletons. The sample also formed part of further work on T cells in Graves' hyperthyroidism and ophthalmopathy.

The source was peripheral blood mononuclear cells (PBMCs), collected at new diagnosis, from a patient treated with antithyroid drugs. The receptors were sampled from a man between 18 and 35 years old with Graves disease.

This clonotype was found many times. The V and J genes are TRBV7-8 and TRBJ1-2; TRBD1 matches 9 bases. V lost 1 base to trimming and J lost 4 bases; unmatched junction nucleotides: 4. In germline, CDR1 is SGHVS, CDR2 FQNEAQ. The CDR3 length is 15 residues. In nucleotides, the CDR3 is TGTGCCAGCAGCTTAGGAACAGGGGGCGTCTATGGCTACACCTTC. Translation: CASSLGTGGVYGYTF.

The CDR3 DNA reads TGTGCCAGCAGCTTTATAGCGGGAGGGTACGAGCAGTACTTC. Translated, it gives CASSFIAGGYEQYF. The chain has TRBV5-6 and TRBJ2-7, with TRBD2 matching over 11 bases. This CDR3 has 14 amino acids. J was trimmed by 4 bases and V by 2 bases; bases with no gene match: 2. Germline lookup yields CDR1 SGHDT and CDR2 YYEEEE.

This clonotype was observed a few times. The CDR3, as DNA: TGTGCCAGTAGTATAGGCCCGATTTGGGACAGGGCCTACAATGAGCAGTTCTTC. The encoded protein is CASSIGPIWDRAYNEQFF. The chain recombines TRBV19 with TRBJ2-1; 9 bases align to TRBD1. This CDR3 has 18 amino acids. The V and J ends lost 1 base and 2 bases, in that order; junction bases with no gene match: 9. Germline loops: CDR1 LNHDA, CDR2 SQIVND (reference sequence).

This clonotype was detected ten times or more. The V and J genes are TRBV27 and TRBJ1-2; 7 bases match TRBD1. V lost 6 bases to trimming and J lost 3 bases; unmatched junction nucleotides: 16. The CDR3 sequence is 17 residues long. Germline V gene data show CDR1 as MNHEY and CDR2 as SMNVEV (reference sequence). The CDR3 is CASSLFPLRQGDYGYTF. The CDR3 DNA follows: TGTGCCAGCAGCCTATTCCCGCTTCGACAGGGAGACTATGGCTACACCTTC.

The chain links TRBV30 to TRBJ2-4; 9 positions agree with TRBD1. With V trimmed by 4 bases and J by 8 bases, 12 bases remained unmatched. This CDR3 comprises 15 residues. In germline, CDR1 is GTSNPN, CDR2 SVGIG (reference sequence). DNA for the CDR3: TGTGCCTGGATGTCTAGCGACAGGGGGTGGCACATTCAGTACTTC. This codes for CAWMSSDRGWHIQYF. The full variable domain, its missing parts supplied by reference TRBV30 and TRBJ2-4, is SQTIHQWPATLVQPVGSPLSLECTVEGTSNPNLYWYRQAAGRGLQLLFYSVGIGQISSEVPQNLSASRPQDRQFILSSKKLLLSDSGFYLCAWMSSDRGWHIQYFGAGTRLSVL.

This chain connects TRBV20-1 to TRBJ2-5, with TRBD1 matching over 9 bases. This CDR3 has 13 residues. With 3 bases clipped from V and 2 bases from J, the junction kept 1 base outside the gene matches. The germline V gene has CDR1 DFQATT and CDR2 SNEGSKA (reference sequence). CDR3 nucleotides: TGCAGTGCTAGTGGGACAGGGCAAGAGACCCAGTACTTC. Encoded protein: CSASGTGQETQYF.

This clonotype was recorded many times. The V and J genes are TRBV20-1 and TRBJ2-7, with 12 nucleotides matching TRBD2. Germline loops: CDR1 DFQATT, CDR2 SNEGSKA (reference sequence). Losses at the gene ends were 6 bases for V and 6 bases for J; bases not matched to a gene: 12. This CDR3 region has 15 residues. CDR3 sequence reads: CSAKVRLAGVVEQYF. CDR3 bases: TGCAGTGCAAAAGTTCGACTAGCGGGAGTAGTCGAGCAGTACTTC.

This clonotype was counted many times. The chain recombines TRBV5-1 with TRBJ1-3; tentative D call: TRBD1 (5 bases). CDR3 size: 13 residues. Germline loops: CDR1 SGHRS, CDR2 YFSETQ. Trimming left V 5 bases short and J 7 bases short, with 13 bases between. CDR3 amino acids: CASRSTGGNTIYF. CDR3 sequence (DNA): TGCGCCAGCAGAAGCACAGGCGGGAACACCATATATTTT.

This clonotype was detected only a few times. V and J are TRBV10-3 and TRBJ2-3, with D perhaps TRBD1 (6 bases). From germline, CDR1 is ENHRY and CDR2 SYGVKD. The CDR3 runs to 14 residues. V lost 6 bases and J lost 2, with 12 bases in between. For the CDR3, the DNA is TGTGCCATCAGAGTACAGGGATCCACAGATACGCAGTATTTT. Translation gives CAIRVQGSTDTQYF.

This clonotype was seen a handful of times. V usage is TRBV9 and J usage is TRBJ1-2, with 10 bases aligning to TRBD1. CDR1 is SGDLS, CDR2 YYNGEE, per germline. The CDR3 extends over 14 amino acids. After removal of 3 bases from V and 8 bases from J, the junction contained 7 bases not matched to a gene. The CDR3 nucleotides are TGTGCCAGCAGCGCCCCCGGGACAGGGGCGGGCTACACCTTC. Protein product: CASSAPGTGAGYTF.

The V gene is TRBV27, the J gene TRBJ2-1; the match to TRBD1 covers 8 bases. Germline V gene lookup returns CDR1 MNHEY and CDR2 SMNVEV (reference sequence). Trimming cost V 9 bases and J 4 bases; bases outside gene matches: 8. The CDR3 has 14 residues. The CDR3 is CASSKDRVYNEQFF. CDR3 bases: TGTGCCAGTTCGAAGGACAGGGTTTACAATGAGCAGTTCTTC.

The V and J genes are TRBV2 and TRBJ1-2, with D hard to call. V shed 2 bases and J shed 3 bases, with 13 bases lying between them. The germline gives CDR1 SNHLY, CDR2 FYNNEI. There are 15 residues in the CDR3. The CDR3, as DNA: TGTGCCAGCAGTGAAAGGAACACTAGGGACTATGGCTACACCTTC. Its protein is CASSERNTRDYGYTF.

This clonotype was counted many times. The V gene is TRBV7-9, the J gene TRBJ2-1, with 13 bases that match TRBD2. J was trimmed by 3 bases and V by 4 bases; bases with no gene match: 0. The CDR3 covers 15 residues. CDR1 is SEHNR and CDR2 is FQNEAQ in the germline V gene (reference sequence). The CDR3 DNA sequence: TGTGCCAGCAGCTGGACTAGCGGGAGCTACAATGAGCAGTTCTTC. It codes for CASSWTSGSYNEQFF.

This clonotype showed up many times. The rearrangement links TRBV3-1 to TRBJ2-3; no clear D gene. Germline CDR1 reads LGHDT; CDR2 reads YNNKEL (reference sequence). V was pared by 2 bases and J by 4 bases, with 1 base between. The length of the CDR3 is 11 residues. The CDR3 is CASSQSDTQYF. As DNA, the CDR3 is TGTGCCAGCAGCCAATCAGATACGCAGTATTTT.

This clonotype has more than one count but fewer than ten. V gene TRBV13 combines with J gene TRBJ2-1; D remains unclear. The CDR3 extends over 13 amino acids. Germline CDR1 and CDR2: PRHDT and FYEKMQ (reference sequence). The germline V and J ends were trimmed by 6 bases and 4 bases, with 10 bases remaining between them. The CDR3 DNA follows: TGTGCCAGCAGATTTTTCAGATACAATGAGCAGTTCTTC. It is translated as CASRFFRYNEQFF.

The chain has TRBV7-2 and TRBJ2-7; D is undetermined. V was pared by 6 bases and J by 4 bases, with 22 bases between. This CDR3 spans 16 amino acids. From germline, CDR1 is SGHTA and CDR2 FQGNSA. CDR3 bases: TGTGCCAGCAGTTTAAAGGATCCACAAGTACTGTACGAGCAGTACTTC. Its translation: CASSLKDPQVLYEQYF.